This record covers a single T cell receptor beta chain. There is no known antigen for this receptor. The input lacks base qualities; no much larger clone sits a single base away. The CDR1 and CDR2 encoded by the germline V gene (reference sequence) are GTSNPN and SVGIG. The CDR3, cysteine through phenylalanine, is 15 amino acids long. The DNA shown is the 45-base CDR3, in frame from base 1. Trimming takes 4 bases off V and 10 bases off J; junction bases not matched to a gene: 14. The data belong to a study of T cells in Graves' hyperthyroidism and ophthalmopathy (dated by TCRdb to between 2018 and 2021). Looking at the study overall: Peripheral blood samples were taken at initial diagnosis, before any treatment was given. Following sampling, methimazole starting at 30 mg daily was given to hyperthyroidism patients, and high-dose intravenous methylprednisolone was given to ophthalmopathy patients. In more than 5 Graves' hyperthyroidism patients, the study also compared T-cell repertoires from thyroid tissue with T-cell repertoires from blood. TCR Vbeta CDR3 sequencing of roughly 140 peripheral blood samples (about 45 ophthalmopathy, approximately 80 hyperthyroidism and around 17 progressor patients) is reported in the paper. An independent validation cohort of under 20 hyperthyroidism patients and approximately 15 patients who later progressed to ophthalmopathy tested prospective prediction of ophthalmopathy. A discovery cohort of about a hundred patients, approximately 45 with Graves' ophthalmopathy and 55 to 65 with stable Graves' hyperthyroidism, was used to find distinguishing TCR V-J signatures. For training and testing, the 100 or so patients in the discovery cohort were randomly divided in a 7:3 ratio.

The TCR beta CDR3 regions were amplified from the RNA transcripts. The first round of RT-PCR for the TCR CDR3 was performed with the HTBI primer set and the Qiagen OneStep RT-PCR kit. The libraries were constructed in a second round of multiplex PCR and then size-selected and purified. Libraries were sequenced paired-end with 100 bp reads on an Illumina HiSeq2000. In the authors' own workflow: SOAPnuke was used to process the raw data, with reads discarded if the reads contained adapters or uncalled bases, had a mean Phred below 15, or lacked an exact constant-primer or identifier match. High-quality paired reads were merged with COPE v1.2.5, and unique nucleotide sequences were defined as clonotypes. MiTCR v1.1 was used to align the clonotypes against IMGT TRBV, TRBD and TRBJ reference segments. The analysis was restricted to V-J combinations with a frequency above 0.0001, which together covered 99.2% of the repertoires. The TCS score was defined as F50 (clonal expansion) divided by E x V (chaos), with BLOSUM62-based TCRdist calculated between CDR3 peptides within each V-J. Welch's t-statistics and random forest reduced around 550 V-J features to 13, which were used in a naive Bayes classifier (R e1071). TCRdb cleaned the public reads at Q25 with fastp, built clones with MiXCR and kept in-frame beta chains. Rows matching on CDR3 protein sequence are summarized as one entry with the most common DNA and genes. TCRdb assigned the V and J calls; the authors' analysis was not used. This sample holds approximately 530,000 distinct CDR3 sequences; 16% were observed only once. The ten largest clones take up about 20% of the sample.

Stable Graves' hyperthyroidism was defined as the absence of progression to ophthalmopathy over 18 months of follow-up. Hyperthyroidism patients were aged 18 to 65 years and newly diagnosed, with disease duration of less than 2 months. Any patient with an uncontrolled infection, another autoimmune disease, pregnancy or lactation was excluded. Diagnoses were established on the basis of clinical symptoms, serum thyroxine and TRAb, thyroid ultrasound, and orbital computed tomography. Ficoll-Paque density gradient centrifugation was used to isolate PBMCs from around 9.1 ml of fresh peripheral blood. Trizol reagent was used to extract total RNA, and RNA quality was then checked on an Agilent 2100 Bioanalyzer. General findings and caveats noted by the study authors: In validation, the model predicted progression to ophthalmopathy with approximately 71% sensitivity and about 72% specificity, a median of around six months before onset. Most expanded thyroid clonotypes (frequency above 0.001) were also detected in blood, suggesting blood repertoires may reflect thyroid immune responses. Sample size was not statistically predetermined, and blinding of investigators to group allocation was not performed. Ophthalmopathy was separated from stable hyperthyroidism by a 13 V-J signature model, with approximately 85% sensitivity and approximately 84% specificity obtained in cross-validation and 80%/75% obtained in testing.

This receptor was taken from a woman between 18 and 29 years old with Graves' hyperthyroidism. Here the chain combines TRBV30 and TRBJ2-1; TRBD1 fits 9 bases in the junction. The material sequenced was blood. The CDR3 protein is CAWNGATQGAREQFF. The DNA sequence is given as TGTGCCTGGAATGGGGCAACACAGGGGGCCAGGGAGCAGTTCTTC.